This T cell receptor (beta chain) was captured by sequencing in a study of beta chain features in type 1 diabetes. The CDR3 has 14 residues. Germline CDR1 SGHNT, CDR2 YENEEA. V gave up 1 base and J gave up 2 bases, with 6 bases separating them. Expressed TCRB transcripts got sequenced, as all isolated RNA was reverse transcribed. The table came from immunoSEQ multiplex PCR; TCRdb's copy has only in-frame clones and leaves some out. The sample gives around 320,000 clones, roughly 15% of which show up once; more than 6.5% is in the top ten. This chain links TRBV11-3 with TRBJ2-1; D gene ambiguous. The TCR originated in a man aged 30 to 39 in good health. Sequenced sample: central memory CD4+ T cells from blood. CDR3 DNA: TGTGCCAGCAGCTTAGTTAAGACCTACAATGAGCAGTTCTTC. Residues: CASSLVKTYNEQFF. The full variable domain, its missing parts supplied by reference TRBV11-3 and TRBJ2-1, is EAGVVQSPRYKIIEKKQPVAFWCNPISGHNTLYWYLQNLGQGPELLIRYENEEAVDDSQLPKDRFSAERLKGVDSTLKIQPAELGDSAVYLCASSLVKTYNEQFFGPGTRLTVL.